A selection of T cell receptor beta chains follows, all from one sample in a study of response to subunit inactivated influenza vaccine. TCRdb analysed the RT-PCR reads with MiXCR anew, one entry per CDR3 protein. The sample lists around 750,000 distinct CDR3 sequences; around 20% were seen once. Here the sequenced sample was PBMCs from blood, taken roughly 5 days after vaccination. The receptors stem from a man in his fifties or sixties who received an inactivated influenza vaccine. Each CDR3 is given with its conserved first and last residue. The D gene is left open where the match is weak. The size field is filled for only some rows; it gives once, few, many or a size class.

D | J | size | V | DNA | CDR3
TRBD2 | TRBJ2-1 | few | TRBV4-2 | TGTGCCAGCAGCCAAGGGACTAGCCACGATGAGCAGTTCTTC | CASSQGTSHDEQFF
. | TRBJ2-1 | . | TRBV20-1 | TGCAGTGCTAGAGGCGACCAGTACAATGAGCAGTTCTTC | CSARGDQYNEQFF
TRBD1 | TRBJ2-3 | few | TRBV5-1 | TGCGCCAGCAGCTTGGGTGAGGGGGCGACGAGGGCAGATACGCAGTATTTT | CASSLGEGATRADTQYF
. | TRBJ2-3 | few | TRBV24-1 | TGTGCCACCAGTGAGGGGGCCCTACTTTTCTTCACAGATACGCAGTATTTT | CATSEGALLFFTDTQYF
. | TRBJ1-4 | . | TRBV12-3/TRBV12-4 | TGTGCCAGCAGTTTATGGGGGGCAGGCGGTGAAAAACTGTTTTTT | CASSLWGAGGEKLFF
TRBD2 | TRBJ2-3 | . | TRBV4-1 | TGCGCCAGCAGCTTACGACTAGCGTCAGCAGATACGCAGTATTTT | CASSLRLASADTQYF
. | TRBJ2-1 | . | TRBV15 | TGTGCCACCAGCACCGGGACGGCCTACAATGAGCAGTTCTTC | CATSTGTAYNEQFF
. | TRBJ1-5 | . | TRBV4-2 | TGTGCCAGCAGCCAAGTTCGCACGGGCGTTCAGCCCCAGCATTTT | CASSQVRTGVQPQHF
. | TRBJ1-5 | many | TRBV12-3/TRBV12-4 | TGTGCCAGCAGTTTGGACCCCAGCGGGCAGCCCCAGCATTTT | CASSLDPSGQPQHF
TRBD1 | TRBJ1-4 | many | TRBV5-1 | TGTGCCAGCAGCCTGGGACAGGGACGTGAAAAACTGTTTTTT | CASSLGQGREKLFF
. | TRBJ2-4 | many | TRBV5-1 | TGCGCCAGCAGCTTGCAGGAGGGTCACTCCAAAAACATTCAGTACTTC | CASSLQEGHSKNIQYF
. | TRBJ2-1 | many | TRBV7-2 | TGTGCCAGCAGGCAGGACATGGGTGTCTACAATGAGCAGTTCTTC | CASRQDMGVYNEQFF
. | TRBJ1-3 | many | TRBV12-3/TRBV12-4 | TGTGCCAGCAGTTCCCATCCTGGCACCATATATTTT | CASSSHPGTIYF
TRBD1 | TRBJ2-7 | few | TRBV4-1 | TGCGCCAGCAGCCCCATTGGCGGGACAGGGGCTTACGAGCAGTACTTC | CASSPIGGTGAYEQYF
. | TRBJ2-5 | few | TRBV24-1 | TGTGCCACCGTTCCGGGACACCAACAAGAGACCCAGTACTTC | CATVPGHQQETQYF
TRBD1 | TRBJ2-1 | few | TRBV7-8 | TGTGCCAGCAGCTTACGCGGGACAGGTCTGTACAATGAGCAGTTCTTC | CASSLRGTGLYNEQFF
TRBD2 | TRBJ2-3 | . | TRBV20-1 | TGCAGTGCAATAGCCGGGACTAGCGGGAAAGATACGCAGTATTTT | CSAIAGTSGKDTQYF
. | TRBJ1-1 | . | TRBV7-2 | TGTGCCAGCAGCTTAGAGGGTCGGTGGAATGAAGCTTTCTTT | CASSLEGRWNEAFF
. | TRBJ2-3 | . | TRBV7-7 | TGTGCCAGCAGCGCAGCGGGACAGAGCACAGATACGCAGTATTTT | CASSAAGQSTDTQYF
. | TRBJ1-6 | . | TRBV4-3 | TGCGCCAGCAGCCAGGGCGCCTATAATTCACCCCTCCACTTT | CASSQGAYNSPLHF
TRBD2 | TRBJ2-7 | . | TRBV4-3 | TGCGCCAGCAGCCAAGTTTGGGGTAGCGGGGGGGATGCCTACGAGCAGTACTTC | CASSQVWGSGGDAYEQYF
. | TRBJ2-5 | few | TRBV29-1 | TGCAGCGTGGATTGGCCCCAAGAGACCCAGTACTTC | CSVDWPQETQYF
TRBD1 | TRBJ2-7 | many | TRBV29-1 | TGCAGCGTTGAAGATCTTGGACAGGGGAATTCCGAGCAGTACTTC | CSVEDLGQGNSEQYF
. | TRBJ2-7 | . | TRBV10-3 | TGTGCCATCAGTGAATCCGGAGTGGGCTCCTACGAGCAGTACTTC | CAISESGVGSYEQYF
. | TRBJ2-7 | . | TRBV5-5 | TGTGCCAGCAGCCCTGGAATACAGAACTCCTACGAGCAGTACTTC | CASSPGIQNSYEQYF
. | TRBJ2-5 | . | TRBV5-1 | TGCGCCAGCACCCAGTGGGGGGAACTCCAAGAGACCCAGTACTTC | CASTQWGELQETQYF
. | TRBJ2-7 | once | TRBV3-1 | TGTGCCAGCAGCCAAGTTTGGGGGCTCGGGAACTACGAGCAGTACTTC | CASSQVWGLGNYEQYF
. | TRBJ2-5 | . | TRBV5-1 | TGCGCCAGCAGCTTACAGGGTTTTGGAGAGACCCAGTACTTC | CASSLQGFGETQYF